This entry describes one T cell receptor beta chain. Its antigen is undetermined. PCR amplification relied on 60 Vbeta primers (plus 13 Jbeta primers). Profiled with immunoSEQ multiplex PCR; TCRdb holds only in-frame clones, not every one. In the table there are 140,000 to 150,000 clones, about 70% of which are singletons. J gave up 1 base and V 1 base, and 3 bases lay outside the gene matches. CDR3 length: 15 residues. Germline V CDR1 and CDR2: SGHRS, YFSETQ. The data derive from a study of cytomegalovirus exposure and HLA in healthy donors. Overall study results and limits: In a later analysis, at a false discovery rate of 0.05, 16,951 TCR beta sequences were associated with HLA alleles. When a later analysis was performed, an Asian-associated ancestry cluster reportedly had fewer N-insertions than the approximately 690-donor mean. Among the CMV-associated chains, three were confirmed in vitro as specific for CMV antigens. The authors later linked a missense DCLRE1C variant to TCR beta V- and J-gene trimming.

The sequenced sample consisted of PBMCs. The origin of this receptor is a woman between 35 and 50 years old in good health and CMV-seronegative. The V gene is TRBV5-1, the J gene TRBJ2-3; 7 bases map to TRBD1. The CDR3, as DNA: TGCGCCAGCAGCTTGAACAGGGGCGGCACAGATACGCAGTATTTT. Its protein product is CASSLNRGGTDTQYF.